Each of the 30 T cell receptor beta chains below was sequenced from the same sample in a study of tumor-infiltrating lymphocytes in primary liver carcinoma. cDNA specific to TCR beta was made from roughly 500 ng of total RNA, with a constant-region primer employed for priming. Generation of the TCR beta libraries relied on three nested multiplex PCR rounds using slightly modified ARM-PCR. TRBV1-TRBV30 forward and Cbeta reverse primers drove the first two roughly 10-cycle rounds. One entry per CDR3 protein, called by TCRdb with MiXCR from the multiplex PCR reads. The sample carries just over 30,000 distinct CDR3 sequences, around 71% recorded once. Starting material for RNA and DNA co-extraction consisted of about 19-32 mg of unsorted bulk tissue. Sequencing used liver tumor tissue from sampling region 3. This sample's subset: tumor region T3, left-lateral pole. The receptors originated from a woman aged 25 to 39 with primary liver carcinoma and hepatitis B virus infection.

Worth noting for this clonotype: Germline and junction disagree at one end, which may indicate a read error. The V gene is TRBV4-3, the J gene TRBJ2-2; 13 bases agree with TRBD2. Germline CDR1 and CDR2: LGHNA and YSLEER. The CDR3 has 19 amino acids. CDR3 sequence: CASNVLAGGPHSNTGELFF. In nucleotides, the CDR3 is TGTGCCAGCAACGTACTAGCGGGAGGGCCCCATTCGAACACCGGGGAGCTGTTTTTT.

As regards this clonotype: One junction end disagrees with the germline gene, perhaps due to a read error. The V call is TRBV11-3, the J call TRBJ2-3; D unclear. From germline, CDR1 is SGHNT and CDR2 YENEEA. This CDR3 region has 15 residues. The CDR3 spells CASGLDRHTTDMQYF. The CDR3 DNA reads TGTGCCAGCGGCTTAGATCGACATACTACAGATATGCAGTATTTT.

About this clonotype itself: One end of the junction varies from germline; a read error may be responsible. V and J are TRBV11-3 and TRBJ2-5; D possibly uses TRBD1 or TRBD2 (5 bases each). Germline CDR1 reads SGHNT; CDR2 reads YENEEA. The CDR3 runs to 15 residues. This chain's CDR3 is CASSPSGTYQETEYF. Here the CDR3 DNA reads TGTGCCAGCAGCCCATCGGGGACCTACCAAGAGACCGAGTACTTC.

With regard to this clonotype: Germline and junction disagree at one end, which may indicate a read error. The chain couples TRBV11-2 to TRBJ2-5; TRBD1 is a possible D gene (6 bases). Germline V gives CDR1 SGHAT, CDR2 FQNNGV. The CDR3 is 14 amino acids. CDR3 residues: CASNSRGSQETQYF. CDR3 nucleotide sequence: TGCGCCAGCAACTCGAGGGGGAGCCAAGAGACCCAGTACTTC.

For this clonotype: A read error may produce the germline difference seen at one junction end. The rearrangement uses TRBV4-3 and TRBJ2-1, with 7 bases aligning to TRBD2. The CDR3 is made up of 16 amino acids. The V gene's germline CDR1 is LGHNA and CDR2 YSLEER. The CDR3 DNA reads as TGCACCAGCAGCCAAGATTGGGACTACGCATACGATGAGCAGTTCTTC. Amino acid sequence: CTSSQDWDYAYDEQFF.

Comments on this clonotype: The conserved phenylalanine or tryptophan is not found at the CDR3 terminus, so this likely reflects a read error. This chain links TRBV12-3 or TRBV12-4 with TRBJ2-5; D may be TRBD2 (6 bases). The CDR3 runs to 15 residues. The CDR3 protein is CASTTYPGSEETQYS. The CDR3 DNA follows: TGTGCCAGCACCACCTACCCCGGGAGCGAAGAGACACAGTACTCC.

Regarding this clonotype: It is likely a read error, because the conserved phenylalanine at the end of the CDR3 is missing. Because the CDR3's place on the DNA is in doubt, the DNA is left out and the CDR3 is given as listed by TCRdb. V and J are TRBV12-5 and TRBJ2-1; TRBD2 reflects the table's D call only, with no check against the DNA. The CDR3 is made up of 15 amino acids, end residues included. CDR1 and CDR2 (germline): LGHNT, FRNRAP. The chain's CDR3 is CASGTGTTLMNEQFL.

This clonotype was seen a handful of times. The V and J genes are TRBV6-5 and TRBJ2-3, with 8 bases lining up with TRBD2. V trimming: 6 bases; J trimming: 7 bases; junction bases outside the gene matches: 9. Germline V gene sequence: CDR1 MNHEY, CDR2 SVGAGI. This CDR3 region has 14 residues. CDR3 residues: CASSPGLGGNTQYF. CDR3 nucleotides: TGTGCCAGCAGCCCGGGACTAGGGGGTAATACGCAGTATTTT.

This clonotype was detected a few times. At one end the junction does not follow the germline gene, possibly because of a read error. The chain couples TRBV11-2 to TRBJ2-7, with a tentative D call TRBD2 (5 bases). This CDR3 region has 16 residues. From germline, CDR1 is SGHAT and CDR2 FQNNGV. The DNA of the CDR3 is TGTGCCAGCAGCTACGGCGGGTGGACCTCGGGAAGCGAGCAGTACTTT. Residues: CASSYGGWTSGSEQYF.

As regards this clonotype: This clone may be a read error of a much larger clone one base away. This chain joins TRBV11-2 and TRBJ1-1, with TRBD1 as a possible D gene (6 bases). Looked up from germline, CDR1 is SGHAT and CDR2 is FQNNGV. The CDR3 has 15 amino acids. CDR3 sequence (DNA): TGTCCTAGCATCGTAGACGGACAGTTTAACACTGAAGCTTTCTTT. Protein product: CPSIVDGQFNTEAFF.

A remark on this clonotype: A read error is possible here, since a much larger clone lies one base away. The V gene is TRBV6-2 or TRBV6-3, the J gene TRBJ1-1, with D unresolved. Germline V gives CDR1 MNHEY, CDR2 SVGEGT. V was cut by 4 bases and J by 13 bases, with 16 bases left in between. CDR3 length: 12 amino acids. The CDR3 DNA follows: TGTGCCAGCAGTTTACGGAGAGGAAAAGGTTTCTTT. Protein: CASSLRRGKGFF.

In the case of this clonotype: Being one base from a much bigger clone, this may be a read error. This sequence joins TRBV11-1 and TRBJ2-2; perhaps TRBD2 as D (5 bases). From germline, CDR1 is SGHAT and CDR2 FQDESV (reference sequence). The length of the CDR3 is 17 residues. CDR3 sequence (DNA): TGTGCCTGCAGCGCCCGGCCATTCCTACTTAACACCGGGGAGCTGCTTTTT. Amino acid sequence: CACSARPFLLNTGELLF.

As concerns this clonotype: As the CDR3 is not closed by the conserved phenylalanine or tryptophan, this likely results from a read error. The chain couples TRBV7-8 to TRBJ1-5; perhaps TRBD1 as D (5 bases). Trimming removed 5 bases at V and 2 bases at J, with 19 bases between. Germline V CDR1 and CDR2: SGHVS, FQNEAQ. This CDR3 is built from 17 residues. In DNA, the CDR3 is TGTGCCAGCAGCGCCCTATTGGGGCGAGTGGGCAATCAGCCCCAGCATCTT. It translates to CASSALLGRVGNQPQHL.

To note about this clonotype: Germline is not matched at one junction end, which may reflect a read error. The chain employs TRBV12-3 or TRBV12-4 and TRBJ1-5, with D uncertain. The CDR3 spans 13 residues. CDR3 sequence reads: CASRLHSNQRQHF. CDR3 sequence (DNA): TGTGCCAGCAGATTACACAGCAATCAGCGCCAGCATTTT.

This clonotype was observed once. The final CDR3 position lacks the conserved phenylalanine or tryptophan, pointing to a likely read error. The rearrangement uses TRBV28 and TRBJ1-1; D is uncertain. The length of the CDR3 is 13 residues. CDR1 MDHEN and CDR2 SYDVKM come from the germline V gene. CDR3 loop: CASRLYPNTKAFY. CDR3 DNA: TGTGCCAGCAGGCTTTACCCCAACACTAAAGCTTTCTAT.

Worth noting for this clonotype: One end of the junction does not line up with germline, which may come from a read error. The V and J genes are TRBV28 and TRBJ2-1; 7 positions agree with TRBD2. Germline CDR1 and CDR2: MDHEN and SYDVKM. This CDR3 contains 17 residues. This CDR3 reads CANTYYGGGLSYNERFF. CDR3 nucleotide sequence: TGTGCCAACACCTACTACGGGGGAGGGCTGTCCTACAATGAGCGGTTCTTC.

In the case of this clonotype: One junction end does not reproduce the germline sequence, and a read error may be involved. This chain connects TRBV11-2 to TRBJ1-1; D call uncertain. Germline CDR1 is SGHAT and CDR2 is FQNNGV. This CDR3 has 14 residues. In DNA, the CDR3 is TGTGCCAGCAGATATATAGCGGGGAGGGCTGAAGCATTCTTT. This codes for CASRYIAGRAEAFF.

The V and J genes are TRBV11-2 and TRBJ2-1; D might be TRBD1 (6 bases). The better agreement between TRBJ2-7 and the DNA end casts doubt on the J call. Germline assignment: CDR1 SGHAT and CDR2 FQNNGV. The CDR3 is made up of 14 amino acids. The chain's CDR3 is CASSLQGTGNEQYF. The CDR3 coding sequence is TGTGCCAGCAGTTTACAGGGTACAGGGAATGAGCAGTACTTC.

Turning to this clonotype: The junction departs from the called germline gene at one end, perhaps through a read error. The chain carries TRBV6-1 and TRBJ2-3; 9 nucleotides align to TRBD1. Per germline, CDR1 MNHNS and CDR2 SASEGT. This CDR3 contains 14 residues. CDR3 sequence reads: CAMWLQGATDTQCF. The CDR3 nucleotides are TGTGCCATGTGGTTACAGGGGGCCACAGACACGCAGTGTTTT.

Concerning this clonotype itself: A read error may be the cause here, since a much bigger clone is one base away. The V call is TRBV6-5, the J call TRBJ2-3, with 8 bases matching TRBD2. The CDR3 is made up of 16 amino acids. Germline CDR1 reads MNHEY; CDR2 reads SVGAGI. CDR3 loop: CTSSFVSGIGADTQYF. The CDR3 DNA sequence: TGTACCAGCAGTTTTGTTAGCGGGATCGGTGCAGATACGCAGTATTTT.

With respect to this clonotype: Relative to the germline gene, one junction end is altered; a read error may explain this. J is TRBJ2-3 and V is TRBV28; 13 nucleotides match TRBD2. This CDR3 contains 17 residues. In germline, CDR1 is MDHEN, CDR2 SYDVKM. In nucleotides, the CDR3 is TGTGTCAGCAGTTCCGAGACTAGCGGGAGGAGCACAGATACGCAGTATTTT. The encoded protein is CVSSSETSGRSTDTQYF.

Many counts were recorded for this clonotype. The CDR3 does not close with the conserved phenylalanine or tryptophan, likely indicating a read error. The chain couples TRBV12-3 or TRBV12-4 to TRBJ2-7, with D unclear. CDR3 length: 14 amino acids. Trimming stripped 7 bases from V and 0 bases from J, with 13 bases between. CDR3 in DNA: TGTGCCAGCACCAGCGACGCCGGCTCCTACGAGCAGTACATC. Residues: CASTSDAGSYEQYI.

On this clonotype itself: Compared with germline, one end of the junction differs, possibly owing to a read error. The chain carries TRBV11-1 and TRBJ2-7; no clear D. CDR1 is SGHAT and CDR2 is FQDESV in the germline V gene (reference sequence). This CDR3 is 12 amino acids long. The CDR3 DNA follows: TGTGCCAGCAACTTCATGGGTTACGAACAGTACTTT. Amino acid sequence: CASNFMGYEQYF.

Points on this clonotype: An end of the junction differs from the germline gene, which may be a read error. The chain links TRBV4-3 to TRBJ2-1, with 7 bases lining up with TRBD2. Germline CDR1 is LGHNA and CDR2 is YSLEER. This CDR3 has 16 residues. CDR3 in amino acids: CASSRDWDYAYNEQLF. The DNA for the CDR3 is TGCGCCAGCAGCCGAGATTGGGACTACGCCTACAATGAGCAACTCTTC.

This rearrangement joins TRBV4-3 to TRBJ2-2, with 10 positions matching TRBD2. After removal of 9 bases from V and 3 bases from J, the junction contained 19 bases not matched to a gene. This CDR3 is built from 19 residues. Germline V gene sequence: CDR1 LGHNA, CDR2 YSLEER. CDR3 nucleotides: TGCGCCAGTAGCGTACCAGCGGGAGGGCCCCGTTCGTACACCGGGGAGCTGTTTTTT. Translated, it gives CASSVPAGGPRSYTGELFF.

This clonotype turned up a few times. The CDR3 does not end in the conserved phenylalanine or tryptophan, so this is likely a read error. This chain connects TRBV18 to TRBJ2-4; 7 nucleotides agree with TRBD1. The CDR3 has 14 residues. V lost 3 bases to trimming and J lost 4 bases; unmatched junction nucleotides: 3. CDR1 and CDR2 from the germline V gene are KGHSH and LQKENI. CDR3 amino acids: CASSPGQLKNIQYL. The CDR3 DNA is TGTGCCAGCTCACCGGGACAGCTGAAAAACATTCAGTACTTA.

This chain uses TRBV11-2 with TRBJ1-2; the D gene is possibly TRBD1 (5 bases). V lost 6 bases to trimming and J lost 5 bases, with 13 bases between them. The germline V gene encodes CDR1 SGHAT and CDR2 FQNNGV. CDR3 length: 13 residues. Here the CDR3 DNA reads TGTGCCAGCAGTTTCGGGACTGAATATGGCTACACCTTC. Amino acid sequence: CASSFGTEYGYTF.

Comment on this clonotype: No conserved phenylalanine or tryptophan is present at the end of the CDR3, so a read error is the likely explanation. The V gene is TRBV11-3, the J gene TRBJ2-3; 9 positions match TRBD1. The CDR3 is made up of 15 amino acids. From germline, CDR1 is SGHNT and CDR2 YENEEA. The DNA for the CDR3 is TGTACCAGCAGCTTCGGGACAGGGTTCACAGATACGCAGTATTCT. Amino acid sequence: CTSSFGTGFTDTQYS.

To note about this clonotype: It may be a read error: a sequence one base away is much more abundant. The CDR3 coding sequence is TGTGCCATCAAACCAGCGGGAGCAGGCGGGCAGTACTTC. It codes for CAIKPAGAGGQYF. This chain connects TRBV10-3 to TRBJ2-7; 8 bases match TRBD2. Trimming took 7 bases from V and 9 from J; bases not matched to a gene: 11. Germline V gene lookup returns CDR1 ENHRY and CDR2 SYGVKD. The CDR3 is 13 amino acids.

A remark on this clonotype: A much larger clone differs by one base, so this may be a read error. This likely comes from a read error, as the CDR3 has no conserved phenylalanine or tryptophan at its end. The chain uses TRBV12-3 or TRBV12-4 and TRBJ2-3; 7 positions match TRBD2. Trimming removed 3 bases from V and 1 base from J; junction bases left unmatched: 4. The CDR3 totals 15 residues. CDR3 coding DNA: TGTGCCAGCAGTTTTGGCGGGAGTGGCACAGATACGCAGTATATT. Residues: CASSFGGSGTDTQYI.